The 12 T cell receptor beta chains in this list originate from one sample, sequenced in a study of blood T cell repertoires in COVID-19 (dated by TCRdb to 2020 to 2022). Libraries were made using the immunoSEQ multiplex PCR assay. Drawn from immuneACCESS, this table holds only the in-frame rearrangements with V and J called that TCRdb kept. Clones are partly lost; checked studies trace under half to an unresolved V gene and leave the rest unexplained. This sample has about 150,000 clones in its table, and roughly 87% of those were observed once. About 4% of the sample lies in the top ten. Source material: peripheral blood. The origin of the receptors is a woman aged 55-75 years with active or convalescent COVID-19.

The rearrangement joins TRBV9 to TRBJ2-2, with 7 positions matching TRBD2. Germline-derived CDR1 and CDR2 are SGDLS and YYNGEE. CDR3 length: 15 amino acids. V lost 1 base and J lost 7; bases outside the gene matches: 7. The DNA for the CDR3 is TGTGCCAGCAGCGTACGGGGCGGGGGTGGCGGGGAGCTGTTTTTT. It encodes CASSVRGGGGGELFF.

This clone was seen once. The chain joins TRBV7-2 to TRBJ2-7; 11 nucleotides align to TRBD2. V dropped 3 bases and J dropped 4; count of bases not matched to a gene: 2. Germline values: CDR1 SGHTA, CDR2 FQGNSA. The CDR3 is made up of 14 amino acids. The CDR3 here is CASSFSGGVYEQYF. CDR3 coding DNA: TGTGCCAGCAGCTTTAGCGGGGGGGTTTACGAGCAGTACTTC.

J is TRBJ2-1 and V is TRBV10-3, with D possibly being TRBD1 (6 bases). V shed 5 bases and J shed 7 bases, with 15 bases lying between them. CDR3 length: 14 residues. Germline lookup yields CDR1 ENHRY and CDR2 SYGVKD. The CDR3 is CAISSLARGNEQFF. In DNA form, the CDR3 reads TGTGCCATCAGTTCCCTAGCAAGGGGGAATGAGCAGTTCTTC.

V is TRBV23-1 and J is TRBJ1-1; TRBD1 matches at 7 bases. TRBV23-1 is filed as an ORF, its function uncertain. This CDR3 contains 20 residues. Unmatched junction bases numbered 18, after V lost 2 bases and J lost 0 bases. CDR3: CASSQTRQGALPLMNTEAFF. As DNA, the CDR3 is TGCGCCAGCAGTCAAACCCGACAGGGCGCTCTCCCTTTGATGAACACTGAAGCTTTCTTT.

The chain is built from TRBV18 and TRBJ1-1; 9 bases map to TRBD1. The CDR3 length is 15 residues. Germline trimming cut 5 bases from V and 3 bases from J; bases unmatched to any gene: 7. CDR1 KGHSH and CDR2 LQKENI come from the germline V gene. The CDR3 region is CASSEPQGADTEAFF. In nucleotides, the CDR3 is TGTGCCAGCTCAGAACCACAGGGGGCCGACACTGAAGCTTTCTTT. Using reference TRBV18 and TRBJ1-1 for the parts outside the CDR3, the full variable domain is NAGVMQNPRHLVRRRGQEARLRCSPMKGHSHVYWYRQLPEEGLKFMVYLQKENIIDESGMPKERFSAEFPKEGPSILRIQQVVRGDSAAYFCASSEPQGADTEAFFGQGTRLTVV.

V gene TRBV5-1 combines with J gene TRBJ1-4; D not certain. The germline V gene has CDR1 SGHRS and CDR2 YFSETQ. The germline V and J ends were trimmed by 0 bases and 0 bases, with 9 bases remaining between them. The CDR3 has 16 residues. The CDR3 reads CASSLAAVATNEKLFF. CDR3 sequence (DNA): TGCGCCAGCAGCTTGGCCGCGGTTGCAACTAATGAAAAACTGTTTTTT.

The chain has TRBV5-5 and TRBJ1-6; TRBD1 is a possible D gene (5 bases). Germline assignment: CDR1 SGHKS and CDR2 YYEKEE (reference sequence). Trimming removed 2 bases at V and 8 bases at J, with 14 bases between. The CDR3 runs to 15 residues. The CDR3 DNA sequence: TGTGCCAGCAGCTTTGAGCGTCAGGGCTATTCACCCCTCCACTTT. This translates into CASSFERQGYSPLHF.

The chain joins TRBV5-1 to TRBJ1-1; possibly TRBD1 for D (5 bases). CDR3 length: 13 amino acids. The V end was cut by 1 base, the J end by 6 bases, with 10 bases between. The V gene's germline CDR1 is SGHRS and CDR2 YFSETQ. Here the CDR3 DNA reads TGCGCCAGCAGCTTGATAGGGGAGGCTGAAGCTTTCTTT. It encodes CASSLIGEAEAFF.

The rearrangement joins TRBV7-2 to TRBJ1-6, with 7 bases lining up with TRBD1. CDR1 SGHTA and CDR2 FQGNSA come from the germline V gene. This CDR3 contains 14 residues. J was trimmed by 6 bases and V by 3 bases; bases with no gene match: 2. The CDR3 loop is CASSLTGFNSPLHF. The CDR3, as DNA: TGTGCCAGCAGCTTGACAGGGTTTAATTCACCCCTCCACTTT. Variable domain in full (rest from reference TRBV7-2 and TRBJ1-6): GAGVSQSPSNKVTEKGKDVELRCDPISGHTALYWYRQSLGQGLEFLIYFQGNSAPDKSGLPSDRFSAERTGGSVSTLTIQRTQQEDSAVYLCASSLTGFNSPLHFGNGTRLTVT.

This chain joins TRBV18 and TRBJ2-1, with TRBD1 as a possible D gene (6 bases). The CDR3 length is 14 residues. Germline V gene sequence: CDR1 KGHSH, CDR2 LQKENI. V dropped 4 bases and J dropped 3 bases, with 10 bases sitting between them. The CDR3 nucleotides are TGTGCCAGCTCACTCCGGGACAACTACAATGAGCAGTTCTTC. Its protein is CASSLRDNYNEQFF.

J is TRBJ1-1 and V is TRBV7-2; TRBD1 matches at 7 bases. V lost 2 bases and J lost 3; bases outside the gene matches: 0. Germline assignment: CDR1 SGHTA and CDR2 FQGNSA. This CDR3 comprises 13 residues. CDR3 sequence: CASSLTGDTEAFF. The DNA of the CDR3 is TGTGCCAGCAGCTTAACAGGGGACACTGAAGCTTTCTTT.

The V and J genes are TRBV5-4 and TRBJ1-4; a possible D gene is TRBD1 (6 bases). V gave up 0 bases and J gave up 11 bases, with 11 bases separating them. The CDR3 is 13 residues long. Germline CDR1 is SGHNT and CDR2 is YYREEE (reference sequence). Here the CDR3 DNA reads TGTGCCAGCAGCTTGGCTGGGACAATCAAACTGTTTTTT. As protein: CASSLAGTIKLFF.